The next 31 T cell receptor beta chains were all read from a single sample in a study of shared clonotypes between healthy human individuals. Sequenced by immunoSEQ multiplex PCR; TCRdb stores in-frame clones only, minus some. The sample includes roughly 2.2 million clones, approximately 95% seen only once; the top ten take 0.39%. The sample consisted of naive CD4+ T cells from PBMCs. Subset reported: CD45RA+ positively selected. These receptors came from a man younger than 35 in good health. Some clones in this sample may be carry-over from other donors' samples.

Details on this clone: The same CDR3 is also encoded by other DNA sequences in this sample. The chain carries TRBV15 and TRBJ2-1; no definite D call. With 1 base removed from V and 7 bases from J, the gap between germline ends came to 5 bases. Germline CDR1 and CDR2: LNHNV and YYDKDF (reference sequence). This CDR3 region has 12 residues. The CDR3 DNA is TGTGCCACCAGCAGAGGCAGGAATGAGCAGTTCTTC. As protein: CATSRGRNEQFF. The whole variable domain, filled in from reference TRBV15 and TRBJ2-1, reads DAMVIQNPRYQVTQFGKPVTLSCSQTLNHNVMYWYQQKSSQAPKLLFHYYDKDFNNEADTPDNFQSRRPNTSFCFLDIRSPGLGDTAMYLCATSRGRNEQFFGPGTRLTVL.

CDR3 amino acids: CASSGLDTYTGELFF. In DNA, the CDR3 is TGTGCCAGCAGTGGGTTGGACACTTACACCGGGGAGCTGTTTTTT. V and J are TRBV6-1 and TRBJ2-2; D may be TRBD1 (5 bases). The V gene's germline CDR1 is MNHNS and CDR2 SASEGT. The V end was cut by 4 bases, the J end by 3 bases, with 12 bases between. CDR3 length: 15 residues.

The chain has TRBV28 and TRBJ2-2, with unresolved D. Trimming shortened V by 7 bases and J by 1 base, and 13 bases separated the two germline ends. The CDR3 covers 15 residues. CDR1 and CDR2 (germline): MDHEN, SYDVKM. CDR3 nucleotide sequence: TGTGCCAGCACCGGCCCGAGGAAGAACACCGGGGAGCTGTTTTTT. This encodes CASTGPRKNTGELFF.

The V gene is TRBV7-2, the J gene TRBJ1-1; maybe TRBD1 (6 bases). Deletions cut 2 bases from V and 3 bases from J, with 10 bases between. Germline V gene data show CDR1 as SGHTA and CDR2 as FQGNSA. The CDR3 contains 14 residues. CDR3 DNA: TGTGCCAGCAGCTTACTTTCAGGGGACACTGAAGCTTTCTTT. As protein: CASSLLSGDTEAFF.

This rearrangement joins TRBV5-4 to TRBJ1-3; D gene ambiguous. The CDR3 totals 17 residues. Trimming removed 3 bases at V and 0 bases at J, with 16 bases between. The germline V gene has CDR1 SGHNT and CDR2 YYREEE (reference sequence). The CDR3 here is CASSSPSDGRSGNTIYF. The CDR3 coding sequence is TGTGCCAGCAGCTCCCCGTCGGACGGGCGCTCTGGAAACACCATATATTTT. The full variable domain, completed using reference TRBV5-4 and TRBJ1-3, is ETGVTQSPTHLIKTRGQQVTLRCSSQSGHNTVSWYQQALGQGPQFIFQYYREEENGRGNFPPRFSGLQFPNYSSELNVNALELDDSALYLCASSSPSDGRSGNTIYFGEGSWLTVV.

In nucleotides, the CDR3 is TGTGCCAGCAGTGAATTTGGGACAGGGGTAAAGCAGCCCCAGCATTTT. Protein sequence: CASSEFGTGVKQPQHF. The V and J genes are TRBV6-1 and TRBJ1-5; 10 nucleotides agree with TRBD1. The V segment lost 2 bases and the J segment 7 bases; nucleotides outside the gene matches: 8. In germline, CDR1 is MNHNS, CDR2 SASEGT. CDR3 length: 16 residues.

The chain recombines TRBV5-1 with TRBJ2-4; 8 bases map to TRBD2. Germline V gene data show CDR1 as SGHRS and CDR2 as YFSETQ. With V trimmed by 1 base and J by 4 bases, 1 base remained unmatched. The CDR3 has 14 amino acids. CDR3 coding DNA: TGCGCCAGCAGCTTGTCTAGCGGGAAAAACATTCAGTACTTC. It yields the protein CASSLSSGKNIQYF.

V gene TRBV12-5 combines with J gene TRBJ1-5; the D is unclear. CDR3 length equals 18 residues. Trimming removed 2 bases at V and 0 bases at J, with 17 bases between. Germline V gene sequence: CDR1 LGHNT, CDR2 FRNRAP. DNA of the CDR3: TGTGCTAGTGGTTTGCCCCCCCCCGCAGAGATTAGCAATCAGCCCCAGCATTTT. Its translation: CASGLPPPAEISNQPQHF. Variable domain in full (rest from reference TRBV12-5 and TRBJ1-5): DARVTQTPRHKVTEMGQEVTMRCQPILGHNTVFWYRQTMMQGLELLAYFRNRAPLDDSGMPKDRFSAEMPDATLATLKIQPSEPRDSAVYFCASGLPPPAEISNQPQHFGDGTRLSIL.

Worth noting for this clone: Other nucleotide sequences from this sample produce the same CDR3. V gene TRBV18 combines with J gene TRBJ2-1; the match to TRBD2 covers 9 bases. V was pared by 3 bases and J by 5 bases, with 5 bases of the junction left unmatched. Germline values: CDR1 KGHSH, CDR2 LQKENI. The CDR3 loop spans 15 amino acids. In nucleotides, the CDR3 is TGTGCCAGCTCACCTTCACTAGCGGGCGACAATGAGCAGTTCTTC. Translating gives CASSPSLAGDNEQFF.

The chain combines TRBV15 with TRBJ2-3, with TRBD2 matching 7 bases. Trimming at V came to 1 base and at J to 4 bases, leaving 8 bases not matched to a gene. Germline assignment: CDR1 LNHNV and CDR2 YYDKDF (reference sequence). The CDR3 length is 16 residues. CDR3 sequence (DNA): TGTGCCACCAGCAGAGCGCCGGGACTACGTTCAGATACGCAGTATTTT. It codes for CATSRAPGLRSDTQYF.

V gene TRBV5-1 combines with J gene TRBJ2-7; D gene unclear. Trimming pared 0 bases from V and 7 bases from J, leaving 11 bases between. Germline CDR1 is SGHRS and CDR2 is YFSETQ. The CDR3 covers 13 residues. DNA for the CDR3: TGCGCCAGCAGCTTGGATATAGTGGCAGAGCAGTACTTC. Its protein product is CASSLDIVAEQYF. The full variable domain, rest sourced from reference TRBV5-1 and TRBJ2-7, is KAGVTQTPRYLIKTRGQQVTLSCSPISGHRSVSWYQQTPGQGLQFLFEYFSETQRNKGNFPGRFSGRQFSNSRSEMNVSTLELGDSALYLCASSLDIVAEQYFGPGTRLTVT.

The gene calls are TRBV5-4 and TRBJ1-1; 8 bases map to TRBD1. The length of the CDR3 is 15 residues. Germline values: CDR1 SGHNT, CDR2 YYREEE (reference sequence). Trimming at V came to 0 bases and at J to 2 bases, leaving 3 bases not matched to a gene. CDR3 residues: CASSLATGVNTEAFF. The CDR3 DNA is TGTGCCAGCAGCTTGGCGACAGGGGTCAACACTGAAGCTTTCTTT.

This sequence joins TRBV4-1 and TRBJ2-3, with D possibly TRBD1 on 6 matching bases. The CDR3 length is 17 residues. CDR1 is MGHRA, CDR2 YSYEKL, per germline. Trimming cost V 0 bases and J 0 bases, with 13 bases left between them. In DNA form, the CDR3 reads TGCGCCAGCAGCCAAGATCTGGACAGTACTAGCACAGATACGCAGTATTTT. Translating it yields CASSQDLDSTSTDTQYF.

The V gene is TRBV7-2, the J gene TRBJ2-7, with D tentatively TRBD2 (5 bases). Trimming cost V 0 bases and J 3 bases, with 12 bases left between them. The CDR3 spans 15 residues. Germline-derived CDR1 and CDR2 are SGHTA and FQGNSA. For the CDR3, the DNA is TGTGCCAGCAGCTTAGCGCAGAGGAGGTTCTACGAGCAGTACTTC. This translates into CASSLAQRRFYEQYF. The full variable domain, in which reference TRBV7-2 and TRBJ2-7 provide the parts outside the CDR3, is GAGVSQSPSNKVTEKGKDVELRCDPISGHTALYWYRQSLGQGLEFLIYFQGNSAPDKSGLPSDRFSAERTGGSVSTLTIQRTQQEDSAVYLCASSLAQRRFYEQYFGPGTRLTVT.

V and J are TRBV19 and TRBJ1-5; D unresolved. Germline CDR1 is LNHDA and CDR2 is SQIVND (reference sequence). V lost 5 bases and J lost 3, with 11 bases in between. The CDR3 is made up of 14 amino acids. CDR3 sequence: CASSRTVNNQPQHF. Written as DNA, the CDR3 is TGTGCCAGTAGTCGAACAGTGAACAATCAGCCCCAGCATTTT.

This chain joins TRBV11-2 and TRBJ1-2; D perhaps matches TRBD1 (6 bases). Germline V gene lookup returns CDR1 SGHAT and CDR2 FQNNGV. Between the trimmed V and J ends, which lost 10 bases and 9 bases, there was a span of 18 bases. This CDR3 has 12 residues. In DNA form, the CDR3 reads TGTGCCACCACCCTGACAGGTGCCAGCTACACCTTC. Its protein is CATTLTGASYTF.

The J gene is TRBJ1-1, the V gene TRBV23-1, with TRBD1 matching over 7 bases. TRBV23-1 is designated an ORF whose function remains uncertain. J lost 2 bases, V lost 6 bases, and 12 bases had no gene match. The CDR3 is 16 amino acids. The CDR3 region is CASSHDLGQTNTEAFF. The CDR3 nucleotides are TGCGCCAGCAGCCATGATCTGGGACAGACAAACACTGAAGCTTTCTTT.

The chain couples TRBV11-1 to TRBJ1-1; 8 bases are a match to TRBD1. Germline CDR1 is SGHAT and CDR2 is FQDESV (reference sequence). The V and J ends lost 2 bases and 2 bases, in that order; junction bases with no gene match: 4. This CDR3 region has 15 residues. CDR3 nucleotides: TGTGCCAGCAGCTTAATGACAGGGGCTAACACTGAAGCTTTCTTT. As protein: CASSLMTGANTEAFF.

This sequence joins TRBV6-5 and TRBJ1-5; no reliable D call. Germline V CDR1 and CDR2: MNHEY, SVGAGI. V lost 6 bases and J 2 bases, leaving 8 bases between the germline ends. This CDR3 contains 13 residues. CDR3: CASRTSGNQPQHF. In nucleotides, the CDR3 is TGTGCCAGCAGGACGAGCGGCAATCAGCCCCAGCATTTT.

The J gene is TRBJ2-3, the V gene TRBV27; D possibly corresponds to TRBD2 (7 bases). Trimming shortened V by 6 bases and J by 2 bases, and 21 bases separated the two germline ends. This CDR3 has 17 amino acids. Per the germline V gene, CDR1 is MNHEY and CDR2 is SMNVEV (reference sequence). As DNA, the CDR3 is TGTGCCAGCAGGACCAGGGCAGCGGGACATATCACAGATACGCAGTATTTT. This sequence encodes CASRTRAAGHITDTQYF.

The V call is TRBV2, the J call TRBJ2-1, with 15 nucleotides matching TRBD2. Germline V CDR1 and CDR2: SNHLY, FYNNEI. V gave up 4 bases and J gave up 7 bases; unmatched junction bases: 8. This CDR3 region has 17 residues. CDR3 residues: CASSGRGLAGGLNEQFF. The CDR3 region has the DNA TGTGCCAGCAGTGGTAGGGGACTAGCGGGAGGTTTAAATGAGCAGTTCTTC.

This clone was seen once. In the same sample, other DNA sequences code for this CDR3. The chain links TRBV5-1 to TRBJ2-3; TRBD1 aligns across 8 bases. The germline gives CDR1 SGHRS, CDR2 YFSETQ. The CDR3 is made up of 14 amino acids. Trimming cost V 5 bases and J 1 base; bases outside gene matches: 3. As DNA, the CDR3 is TGCGCCAGCAGTTCGGGACAGGGCACAGATACGCAGTATTTT. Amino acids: CASSSGQGTDTQYF.

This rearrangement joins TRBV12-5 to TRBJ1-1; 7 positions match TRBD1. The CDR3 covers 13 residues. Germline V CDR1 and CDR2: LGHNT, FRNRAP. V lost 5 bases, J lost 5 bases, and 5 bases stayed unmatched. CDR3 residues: CASGPGGGTEAFF. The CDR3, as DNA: TGTGCTAGTGGTCCAGGGGGAGGGACTGAAGCTTTCTTT.

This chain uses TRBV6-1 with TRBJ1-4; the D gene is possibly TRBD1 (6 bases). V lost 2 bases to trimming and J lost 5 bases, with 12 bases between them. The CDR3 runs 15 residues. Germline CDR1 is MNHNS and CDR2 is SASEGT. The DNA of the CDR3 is TGTGCCAGCAGTGAAAAAGGGGGGGAGAATGAAAAACTGTTTTTT. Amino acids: CASSEKGGENEKLFF.

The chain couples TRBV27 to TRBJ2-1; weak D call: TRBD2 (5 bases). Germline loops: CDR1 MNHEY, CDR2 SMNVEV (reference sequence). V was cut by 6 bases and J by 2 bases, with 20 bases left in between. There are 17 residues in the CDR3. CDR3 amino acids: CASRMAPYYSAYNEQFF. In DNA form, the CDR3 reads TGTGCCAGCAGGATGGCCCCGTACTATAGCGCCTACAATGAGCAGTTCTTC.

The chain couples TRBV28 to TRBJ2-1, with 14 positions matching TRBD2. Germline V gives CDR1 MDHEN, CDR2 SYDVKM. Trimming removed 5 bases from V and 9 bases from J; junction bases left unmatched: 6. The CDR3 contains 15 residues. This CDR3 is CASSAGLAGVGEQFF. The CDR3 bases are TGTGCCAGCAGTGCGGGACTAGCGGGAGTTGGTGAGCAGTTCTTC.

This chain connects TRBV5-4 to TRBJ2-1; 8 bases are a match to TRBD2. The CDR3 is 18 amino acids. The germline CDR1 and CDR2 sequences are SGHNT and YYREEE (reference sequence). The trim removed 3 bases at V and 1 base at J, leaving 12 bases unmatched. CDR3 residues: CASSSRGERESSYNEQFF. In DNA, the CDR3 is TGTGCCAGCAGCTCCCGTGGGGAGCGGGAGTCGTCCTACAATGAGCAGTTCTTC.

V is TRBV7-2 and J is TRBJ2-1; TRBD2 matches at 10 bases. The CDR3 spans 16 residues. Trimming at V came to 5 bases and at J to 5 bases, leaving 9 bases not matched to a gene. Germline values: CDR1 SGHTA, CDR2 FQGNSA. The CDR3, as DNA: TGTGCCAGCAGCCTTCCTAGCGGGAGACGGAACAATGAGCAGTTCTTC. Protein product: CASSLPSGRRNNEQFF.

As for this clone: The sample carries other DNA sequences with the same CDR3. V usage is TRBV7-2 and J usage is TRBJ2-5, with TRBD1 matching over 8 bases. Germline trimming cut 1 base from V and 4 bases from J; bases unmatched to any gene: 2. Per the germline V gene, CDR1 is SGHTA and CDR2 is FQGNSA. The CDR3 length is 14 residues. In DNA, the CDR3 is TGTGCCAGCAGCTTAGGCCAGGGGGCAGAGACCCAGTACTTC. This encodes CASSLGQGAETQYF. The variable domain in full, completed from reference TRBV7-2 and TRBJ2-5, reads GAGVSQSPSNKVTEKGKDVELRCDPISGHTALYWYRQSLGQGLEFLIYFQGNSAPDKSGLPSDRFSAERTGGSVSTLTIQRTQQEDSAVYLCASSLGQGAETQYFGPGTRLLVL.

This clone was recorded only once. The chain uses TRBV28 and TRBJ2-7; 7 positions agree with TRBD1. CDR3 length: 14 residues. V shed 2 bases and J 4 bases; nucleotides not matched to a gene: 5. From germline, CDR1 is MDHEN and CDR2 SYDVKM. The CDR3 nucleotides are TGTGCCAGCAGTTTAAGCAGGGGGAAGTACGAGCAGTACTTC. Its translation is CASSLSRGKYEQYF.

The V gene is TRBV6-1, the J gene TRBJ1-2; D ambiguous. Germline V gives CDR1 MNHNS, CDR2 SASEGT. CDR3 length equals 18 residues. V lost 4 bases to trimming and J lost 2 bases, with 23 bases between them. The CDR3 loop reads CASSVSGPHASQNYGYTF. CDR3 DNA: TGTGCCAGCAGTGTTTCCGGGCCCCACGCGTCCCAGAACTATGGCTACACCTTC.